Presented here are 9 T cell receptor beta chains from one specimen sequenced in a study of OX40 agonist ivuxolimab in advanced cancers. The method was immunoSEQ multiplex PCR; TCRdb's version includes in-frame clones alone and lacks a portion of them. The sample lists tens of thousands of clones, roughly 89% occurring once. The sequences come from CD4+ or CD8+ T cells sorted from blood, collected in a trial of the OX40 agonist ivuxolimab. The source is an adult with an advanced solid tumor such as melanoma, head and neck, liver or kidney cancer.

This clone was observed a handful of times. The chain employs TRBV27 and TRBJ1-5; 11 nucleotides match TRBD1. V shed 8 bases and J 1 base; nucleotides not matched to a gene: 7. CDR3 length: 16 residues. Germline loops: CDR1 MNHEY, CDR2 SMNVEV (reference sequence). The CDR3 spells CASRDRGWSSNQPQHF. CDR3 coding DNA: TGTGCCAGCCGGGACAGGGGGTGGTCGAGCAATCAGCCCCAGCATTTT.

The V gene is TRBV9, the J gene TRBJ1-3; D possibly corresponds to TRBD1 (6 bases). Trimming took off 0 bases at V and 3 bases at J, with 13 bases between the two ends. Germline V CDR1 and CDR2: SGDLS, YYNGEE. This CDR3 contains 16 residues. CDR3 nucleotides: TGTGCCAGCAGCGTAGAAGGGGGGCATATTGGAAACACCATATATTTT. Translation gives CASSVEGGHIGNTIYF.

The V gene is TRBV7-6, the J gene TRBJ2-3; D gene ambiguous. CDR1 SGHVS and CDR2 FNYEAQ come from the germline V gene. V was clipped by 8 bases and J by 1 base, with 19 bases between them. CDR3 size: 16 residues. The DNA of the CDR3 is TGTGCCAGCTGGCCGGGCCTTCAACCGGGCACAGATACGCAGTATTTT. It codes for CASWPGLQPGTDTQYF.

The gene calls are TRBV29-1 and TRBJ2-1; 9 bases fit TRBD2. The germline V gene has CDR1 SQVTM and CDR2 ANQGSEA. V lost 3 bases to trimming and J lost 9 bases; unmatched junction nucleotides: 15. CDR3 size: 16 residues. As DNA, the CDR3 is TGCAGCGTTGAGCCCGTGGCGGGAGGGAAGGGAGGTGAGCAGTTCTTC. The encoded protein is CSVEPVAGGKGGEQFF.

The chain is built from TRBV7-9 and TRBJ2-5, with D possibly matching TRBD2 (6 bases). The V and J ends lost 9 bases and 2 bases respectively, with 19 bases between them. CDR1 is SEHNR, CDR2 FQNEAQ, per germline (reference sequence). This CDR3 has 15 amino acids. CDR3 sequence: CASRGWRNLQETQYF. The DNA for the CDR3 is TGTGCCAGTCGGGGGTGGCGGAACTTGCAAGAGACCCAGTACTTC.

The chain has TRBV11-2 and TRBJ2-1; 9 nucleotides line up with TRBD1. Germline V CDR1 and CDR2: SGHAT, FQNNGV. CDR3 length equals 15 residues. The V gene end was trimmed by 5 bases and the J gene end by 10 bases; junction bases not matched to a gene: 12. CDR3 nucleotide sequence: TGTGCCAGCAGCAGGGACGCGTCCGGGACAGGGGAGCAGTTCTTC. Translated, it gives CASSRDASGTGEQFF.

The gene calls are TRBV9 and TRBJ2-4; D might be TRBD2 (5 bases). Germline CDR1 and CDR2: SGDLS and YYNGEE. CDR3 length: 15 residues. V dropped 3 bases and J dropped 1 base, with 11 bases sitting between them. This CDR3 reads CASSGRPGAKNIQYF. The CDR3 nucleotides are TGTGCCAGCAGCGGCCGTCCGGGGGCCAAAAACATTCAGTACTTC.

The chain uses TRBV30 and TRBJ1-1; D unclear. Germline CDR1 GTSNPN, CDR2 SVGIG (reference sequence). The CDR3 loop spans 13 amino acids. V lost 3 bases and J lost 1, with 9 bases in between. CDR3 amino acids: CAWRYRSNTEAFF. The CDR3 DNA reads as TGTGCCTGGAGATATAGGTCGAACACTGAAGCTTTCTTT.

The chain employs TRBV21-1 and TRBJ2-7; TRBD1, the table's D call, lacks a check against the DNA. TRBV21-1 has pseudogene status. The CDR3 consists of 15 residues. The CDR3 DNA is TGTGCCAGCAGCAAAGTTCGAGGACAGAAGGACGAGCAGTACGTC. It yields the protein CASSKVRGQKDEQYV.